This T cell receptor (beta chain) was sequenced in a study of shared clonotypes between healthy human individuals. The germline V and J ends were trimmed by 6 bases and 4 bases, with 16 bases remaining between them. The germline CDR1 and CDR2 sequences are MNHEY and SMNVEV (reference sequence). This CDR3 region has 15 residues. The run depth of the assay was deep. This table comes from immunoSEQ multiplex PCR, and its TCRdb copy is limited to in-frame clones, with some not included. The sample records about 1 million clones, approximately 70% being singletons. CD4+ cells yielded CD45RA+ naive and CD45RA-negative memory subsets. This clone appeared a single time. Its cognate antigen is unknown. Findings and limits, study-wide: Several donors showed sharing of about 5.5% of naive CD4 clonotypes.

This receptor was obtained from a man aged 18-30 years in good health. The chain recombines TRBV27 with TRBJ2-1; TRBD2 is a possible D gene (5 bases). Sequenced material: memory CD4+ T cells sorted from blood. The subset is: CD45RA-negative fraction. The CDR3 nucleotides are TGTGCCAGCAGAGAGGGCCTAAATTCTTACAATGAGCAGTTCTTC. This gives the protein CASREGLNSYNEQFF.